This T cell receptor (beta chain) appears in the sequencing data of a study of blood T cells in healthy people across ages. Of note for this clonotype: The antigen remains undetermined.

For the second PCR, which ran for about 7 to 11 cycles, a sample-barcoded 5' primer and a J-beta primer mix were used. TCRdb itself ran the 5' RACE reads through MiXCR, one entry per CDR3 protein. The sample includes 780,000 or so distinct CDR3 sequences, approximately 60% of them seen just once. Study findings and constraints: When set beside aged donors, long-lived donors presented more naive CD4+ cells and higher diversity.

CDR1 and CDR2 (germline): MGHRA, YSYEKL. Deletions cut 2 bases from V and 5 bases from J, with 19 bases between. This CDR3 has 17 residues. Sequenced sample: blood. This sequence joins TRBV4-1 and TRBJ2-4; D remains ambiguous. This TCR came from a man aged 40-50 years in good health. The CDR3 nucleotides read TGCGCCAGCAGCCAAAACCCAGGAACAGCCCTTCAAAACATTCAGTACTTC. It specifies CASSQNPGTALQNIQYF.